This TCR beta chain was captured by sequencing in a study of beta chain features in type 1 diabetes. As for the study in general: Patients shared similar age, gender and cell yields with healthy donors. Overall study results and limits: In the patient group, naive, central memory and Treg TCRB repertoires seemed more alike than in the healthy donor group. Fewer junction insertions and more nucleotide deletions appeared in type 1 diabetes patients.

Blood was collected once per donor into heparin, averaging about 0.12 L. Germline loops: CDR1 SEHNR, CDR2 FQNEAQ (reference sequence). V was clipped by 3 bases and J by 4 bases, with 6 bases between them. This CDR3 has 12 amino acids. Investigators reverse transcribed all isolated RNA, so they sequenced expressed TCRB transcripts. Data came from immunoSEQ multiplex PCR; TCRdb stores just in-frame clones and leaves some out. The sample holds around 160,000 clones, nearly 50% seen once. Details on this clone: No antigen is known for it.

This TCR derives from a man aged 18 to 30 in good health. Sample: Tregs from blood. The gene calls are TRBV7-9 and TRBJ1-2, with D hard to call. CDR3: CASSFSGYGYTF. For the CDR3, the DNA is TGTGCCAGCAGCTTTAGCGGCTATGGCTACACCTTC.